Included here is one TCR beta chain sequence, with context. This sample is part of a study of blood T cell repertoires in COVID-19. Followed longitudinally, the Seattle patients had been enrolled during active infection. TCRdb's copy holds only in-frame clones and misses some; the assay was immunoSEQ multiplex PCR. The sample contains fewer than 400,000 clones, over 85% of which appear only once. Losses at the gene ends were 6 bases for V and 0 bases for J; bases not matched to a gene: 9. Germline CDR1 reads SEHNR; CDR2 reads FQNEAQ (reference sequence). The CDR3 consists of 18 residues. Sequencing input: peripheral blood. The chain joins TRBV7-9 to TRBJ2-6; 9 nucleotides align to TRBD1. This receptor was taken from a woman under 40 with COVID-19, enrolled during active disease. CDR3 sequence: CASSSRDRATSGANVLTF. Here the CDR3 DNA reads TGTGCCAGCAGTAGTAGGGACAGGGCAACCTCTGGGGCCAACGTCCTGACTTTC.